This T cell receptor beta chain was recorded in a study of blood T cell repertoires in COVID-19. Background on the study: From T cells, B-cell-depleted T cells, or PBMCs came the material, which was cDNA or gDNA.

Authors' data handling: For nucleated cells, counts were estimated from reference gene primer amplification. Sequenced by immunoSEQ multiplex PCR; TCRdb stores in-frame clones only, minus some. For V, J and clone size, that table is used; D and trimming come from the DNA. The top ten hold about 13% of the sample, which has some 220,000 clones, approximately 80% seen once. The CDR3 is 14 residues long. The germline gives CDR1 SEHNR, CDR2 FQNEAQ (reference sequence). Trimming took off 5 bases at V and 6 bases at J, with 16 bases between the two ends. Sequenced sample: peripheral blood. The clonotype comes from a human donor in a cohort sampled during active COVID-19. V usage is TRBV7-9 and J usage is TRBJ1-1; maybe TRBD1 (5 bases). The CDR3 is CASSHQRGDPEAFF. CDR3 DNA sequence: TGTGCCAGCAGCCATCAACGGGGGGACCCTGAAGCTTTCTTT.